The sequence of this TCR beta chain was determined in a study of cytomegalovirus exposure and HLA in healthy donors. Looked up from germline, CDR1 is MNHEY and CDR2 is SVGAGI. This CDR3 is 14 amino acids long. The V end lost 8 bases, the J end lost 5 bases, and 19 bases lay between the germline ends. PCR used 60 Vbeta primers and 13 Jbeta primers. The method was immunoSEQ multiplex PCR; TCRdb's version includes in-frame clones alone and lacks a portion of them. This sample has about 150,000 clones, with 86% found just once. The sequencing sample was made of PBMCs. The chain combines TRBV6-5 with TRBJ2-7, with TRBD2 as a possible D gene (6 bases). This receptor was obtained from a young woman in good health and CMV-seronegative. DNA for the CDR3: TGTGCCAGCTGGGGCCCTGGGGGGTCCCACGAGCAGTACTTC. Its translation is CASWGPGGSHEQYF.